This entry features one T cell receptor (beta chain) sequence. Its matching antigen is unknown. The entry originates in a study of T cells expressing NK-cell markers. Study as a whole: The study drew TCR beta repertoires from sorted CD3+CD56+NKG2C+, CD3+CD56+NKG2C- and CD3+CD56-NKG2C+ T cells. Whole-study results and caveats: These clonotypes additionally ranked first within the CD3+CD56-NKG2C+ fraction of a handful of donors.

After re-calling the 5' RACE reads, TCRdb lists one entry per CDR3 protein, DNA absent. Its listing shows 150,000 to 160,000 distinct CDR3 sequences. CDR3 length: 18 residues. Germline assignment: CDR1 SNHLY and CDR2 FYNNEI. The J gene is TRBJ1-3, the V gene TRBV2; as DNA is missing, the TRBD1 call by TCRdb cannot be tested. Sequencing was performed on blood T cells: a sorted CD56 or NKG2C T cell subset, CD4+ or CD8+ T cells, or bulk PBMC T cells (not recorded which). This sequence was found in a woman in her forties or fifties in good health. The chain's CDR3 is CASSDIFRDRPSGNTIYF.